The clone carrying this TCR beta chain was seen repeatedly, ten times or more. The antigen is undetermined. None of the patients had undergone any treatment ahead of thyroid surgery. Original processing notes: Construction of a distant-metastasis classifier for papillary thyroid cancer relied on CDR3 differences across clinicopathological groups. TCRdb re-called the PCR reads via MiXCR. The V and J calls, along with clone size, are taken from TCRdb and not from the paper's own processing. The sample carries 30,000 to 35,000 clones, over 15% recorded once. This record belongs to a study of metastatic and nonmetastatic thyroid tumors. Overall study: Both malignant and benign thyroid patients supplied peripheral blood and tumor or nodule tissue samples, across which the repertoires of these patients were then compared. General study findings and limits: Reported TCR beta diversity, measured in blood and tumor, was significantly higher for malignant thyroid tumors than for benign nodules.

The germline CDR1 and CDR2 sequences are SNHLY and FYNNEI. The CDR3 length is 14 residues. V was cut by 6 bases and J by 1 base, with 13 bases left in between. The origin of this receptor is a female donor with papillary thyroid cancer or a benign thyroid nodule (not recorded which). Some clones in this sample may be carry-over from other donors' samples. The V call is TRBV2, the J call TRBJ2-7, with D possibly called TRBD1 or TRBD2 (5 bases each). Sequenced input: blood. CDR3 in amino acids: CASRSGQVSYEQYF. The DNA for the CDR3 is TGTGCCAGCAGGTCGGGGCAGGTATCCTACGAGCAGTACTTC.